This T cell receptor beta chain was captured by sequencing in a study of Ad26.COV2.S vaccination and SARS-CoV-2 variants. TCRdb keeps only in-frame clones here, not all; method: immunoSEQ multiplex PCR. Counted here are 300,000 to 400,000 clones, 86% occurring once; the ten biggest clones make up around a tenth. Treatment here: 15 to 20 received Ad26.COV2.S at low or high dose, single or two shots; about 5 received placebo; per-sample allocation not given. On day 63 after the first injection, vaccine and placebo recipients gave samples. This CDR3 contains 17 residues. CDR1 is LGHNA and CDR2 is YSLEER in the germline V gene. V lost 0 bases to trimming and J lost 3 bases; unmatched junction nucleotides: 7. Study outcomes and limitations: While placebo recipients had lower spike-specific TCR breadth, vaccine recipients had more.

In the case of this clone: Its target is not known.

This chain uses TRBV4-3 with TRBJ2-2; 7 bases agree with TRBD2. This specimen consisted of peripheral blood, obtained in a trial of Ad26.COV2.S vaccine versus placebo. This TCR derives from a person aged 18-65 years who received the Ad26.COV2.S COVID-19 vaccine or a placebo. The CDR3 sequence is CASSQDGGGDHTGELFF. The CDR3 DNA follows: TGCGCCAGCAGCCAAGATGGGGGGGGAGATCACACCGGGGAGCTGTTTTTT.